The 21 T cell receptor beta chains presented below share a single source sample, sequenced in a study of blood T cell repertoires in COVID-19. The repertoire was sequenced with immunoSEQ multiplex PCR; TCRdb's copy has only in-frame clones and lacks some. The table has about 210,000 clones, about 85% seen once. Sequencing was carried out using PBMCs or T cells enriched from blood (not recorded which). Receptors were obtained from a man in his forties who had recovered from COVID-19.

The V call is TRBV6-5, the J call TRBJ2-7, with 11 bases aligning to TRBD2. CDR3 length equals 14 residues. The V gene end was trimmed by 8 bases and the J gene end by 2 bases; junction bases not matched to a gene: 5. Germline V CDR1 and CDR2: MNHEY, SVGAGI. The CDR3 nucleotides are TGTGCCAGCGCTGGGACTAGCGGTCCCTACGAGCAGTACTTC. This sequence encodes CASAGTSGPYEQYF.

The chain couples TRBV11-2 to TRBJ2-7; 8 bases are a match to TRBD2. Germline values: CDR1 SGHAT, CDR2 FQNNGV. This CDR3 has 15 amino acids. Trimming removed 5 bases from V and 2 bases from J; junction bases left unmatched: 8. The CDR3: CASSPGTSRPYEQYF. The CDR3 DNA is TGTGCCAGCAGCCCGGGGACTAGTAGACCCTACGAGCAGTACTTC.

The rearrangement joins TRBV4-3 to TRBJ2-5; 9 bases match TRBD2. This CDR3 comprises 15 residues. V shed 0 bases and J 2 bases; nucleotides not matched to a gene: 1. CDR1 is LGHNA, CDR2 YSLEER, per germline. The CDR3 sequence is CASSQETSGQETQYF. CDR3 DNA sequence: TGCGCCAGCAGCCAAGAGACTAGCGGACAAGAGACCCAGTACTTC.

This clone has only a few counts. V gene TRBV4-1 combines with J gene TRBJ2-7, with D possibly matching TRBD2 (6 bases). Trimming left V 3 bases short and J 6 bases short, with 9 bases between. The CDR3 totals 12 residues. Germline-derived CDR1 and CDR2 are MGHRA and YSYEKL. The CDR3 reads CASSQEGREQYF. The CDR3 bases are TGCGCCAGCAGCCAGGAGGGACGCGAGCAGTACTTC.

V is TRBV2 and J is TRBJ2-2, with TRBD2 matching 7 bases. The CDR3 has 15 residues. The germline gives CDR1 SNHLY, CDR2 FYNNEI. V shed 6 bases and J 7 bases; nucleotides not matched to a gene: 11. The CDR3 region is CASRGLRSPNGELFF. The DNA of the CDR3 is TGTGCCAGCAGGGGACTAAGGTCCCCGAACGGGGAGCTGTTTTTT.

V usage is TRBV4-1 and J usage is TRBJ1-4; D is perhaps TRBD1 (5 bases). The V end lost 3 bases, the J end lost 3 bases, and 11 bases lay between the germline ends. From germline, CDR1 is MGHRA and CDR2 YSYEKL. The CDR3 extends over 15 amino acids. The CDR3 nucleotides read TGCGCCAGCAGCCAGGCAGGGTCGCCTAATGAAAAACTGTTTTTT. It translates to CASSQAGSPNEKLFF.

V usage is TRBV2 and J usage is TRBJ1-2; 7 nucleotides align to TRBD1. The CDR3 totals 13 residues. V shed 4 bases and J 2 bases; nucleotides not matched to a gene: 1. Germline assignment: CDR1 SNHLY and CDR2 FYNNEI. CDR3 amino acids: CASSGQGNYGYTF. CDR3 in DNA: TGTGCCAGCAGTGGACAGGGAAACTATGGCTACACCTTC.

The chain has TRBV7-2 and TRBJ2-7; tentatively, D is TRBD2 (5 bases). Deletions cut 1 base from V and 6 bases from J, with 13 bases between. CDR1 and CDR2 (germline): SGHTA, FQGNSA. The CDR3 has 14 residues. The CDR3 sequence is CASSLGAGPTEQYF. Here the CDR3 DNA reads TGTGCCAGCAGCTTAGGGGCGGGCCCCACCGAGCAGTACTTC.

This chain uses TRBV7-6 with TRBJ1-4, with D unclear. V was clipped by 3 bases and J by 0 bases, with 11 bases between them. Germline CDR1 is SGHVS and CDR2 is FNYEAQ. The CDR3 sequence is 16 residues long. CDR3 loop: CASSFSSSTTNEKLFF. CDR3 nucleotides: TGTGCCAGCAGCTTTAGCAGCAGCACAACTAATGAAAAACTGTTTTTT.

The count of this clone is one. CDR3 in DNA: TGTGCCAGTACGGGACAGGGGTTAATCTCCAGCTCCGGGGAGCTGTTTTTT. Its protein is CASTGQGLISSSGELFF. J is TRBJ2-2 and V is TRBV19, with 10 positions matching TRBD1. The length of the CDR3 is 17 residues. CDR1 is LNHDA, CDR2 SQIVND, per germline (reference sequence). With 7 bases clipped from V and 6 bases from J, the junction kept 14 bases outside the gene matches.

This clone was seen only once. CDR3 amino acids: CASIRTSGRDKETQYF. Written as DNA, the CDR3 is TGTGCCAGCATTAGGACTAGCGGGAGAGACAAAGAGACCCAGTACTTC. The chain links TRBV2 to TRBJ2-5, with TRBD2 matching 13 bases. This CDR3 region has 16 residues. Germline assignment: CDR1 SNHLY and CDR2 FYNNEI. Unmatched junction bases numbered 8, after V lost 7 bases and J lost 3 bases.

The chain recombines TRBV24-1 with TRBJ2-2; D uncertain. Germline CDR1 and CDR2: KGHDR and SFDVKD. With 3 bases removed from V and 3 bases from J, the gap between germline ends came to 4 bases. This CDR3 contains 13 residues. In nucleotides, the CDR3 is TGTGCCACCAGTGATCCGTACACCGGGGAGCTGTTTTTT. Protein product: CATSDPYTGELFF.

In DNA form, the CDR3 reads TGTGCCAGCAGTAAGTCGGCAGGGGATAATTCACCCCTCCACTTT. Its translation: CASSKSAGDNSPLHF. This rearrangement joins TRBV2 to TRBJ1-6, with TRBD1 as a possible D gene (6 bases). V gave up 5 bases and J gave up 5 bases, with 13 bases separating them. This CDR3 comprises 15 residues. CDR1 and CDR2 (germline): SNHLY, FYNNEI.

With respect to this clone: Compared with germline, one end of the junction differs, possibly owing to a read error. V usage is TRBV7-7 and J usage is TRBJ2-1; TRBD2 aligns across 7 bases. The germline V gene has CDR1 SSHAT and CDR2 FNYEAQ (reference sequence). CDR3 length equals 17 residues. CDR3 DNA sequence: TGTGCTAGCAGCTTAGGCCCAGCGGGGCCCTATTACAATGAGCAGTTCTTC. Translating it yields CASSLGPAGPYYNEQFF.

The V call is TRBV6-6, the J call TRBJ2-5; D is undetermined. Germline CDR1 reads MNHNY; CDR2 reads SVGAGI (reference sequence). V was pared by 7 bases and J by 0 bases, with 9 bases between. This CDR3 contains 13 residues. The CDR3 region has the DNA TGTGCCAGCAAACGAGCGTACCAAGAGACCCAGTACTTC. Protein product: CASKRAYQETQYF.

The rearrangement joins TRBV19 to TRBJ1-5, with 7 bases aligning to TRBD1. V shed 10 bases and J 1 base; nucleotides not matched to a gene: 7. The CDR3 runs to 14 residues. The germline V gene encodes CDR1 LNHDA and CDR2 SQIVND (reference sequence). The CDR3, as DNA: TGTGCCACTAATGACAGGGCAAGCAATCAGCCCCAGCATTTT. This translates into CATNDRASNQPQHF.

This chain uses TRBV5-5 with TRBJ1-6; weak D call: TRBD1 (5 bases). Germline CDR1 is SGHKS and CDR2 is YYEKEE (reference sequence). CDR3 length equals 14 residues. V gave up 4 bases and J gave up 8 bases, with 13 bases separating them. The DNA of the CDR3 is TGTGCCAGCAGCCCAGACAGTTTAGATTCACCCCTCCACTTT. Protein sequence: CASSPDSLDSPLHF.

The rearrangement links TRBV28 to TRBJ1-2, with a tentative D call TRBD1 (5 bases). This CDR3 is 13 amino acids long. The germline CDR1 and CDR2 sequences are MDHEN and SYDVKM. The V and J ends lost 3 bases and 8 bases respectively, with 13 bases between them. CDR3: CASSFKGAAGYTF. The DNA for the CDR3 is TGTGCCAGCAGTTTCAAAGGGGCGGCGGGCTACACCTTC.

This clone came up a few times. The chain combines TRBV19 with TRBJ2-7; TRBD1 is a possible D gene (5 bases). CDR1 LNHDA and CDR2 SQIVND come from the germline V gene (reference sequence). The CDR3 covers 12 residues. The V gene lost 8 bases and the J gene lost 6 bases, with 14 bases spanning the gap. CDR3 region: CASALNRGEQYF. The CDR3 DNA reads TGTGCCAGTGCTCTAAATAGGGGCGAGCAGTACTTC.

The chain combines TRBV5-1 with TRBJ2-3; 7 bases map to TRBD2. Germline V gives CDR1 SGHRS, CDR2 YFSETQ. Unmatched junction bases numbered 7, after V lost 0 bases and J lost 6 bases. CDR3 length: 15 amino acids. CDR3 amino acids: CASSLADWEGDTQYF. The CDR3 DNA sequence: TGCGCCAGCAGCTTGGCCGACTGGGAGGGGGATACGCAGTATTTT.

This clone has just a few counts. This chain uses TRBV19 with TRBJ1-1; D not resolved. V was trimmed by 5 bases and J by 3 bases, leaving 10 bases between them. Germline CDR1 is LNHDA and CDR2 is SQIVND (reference sequence). The CDR3 has 13 residues. CDR3 amino acids: CASSRRLDTEAFF. The CDR3 DNA sequence: TGTGCCAGTAGTCGCAGGTTGGACACTGAAGCTTTCTTT.